The text below deals with one T cell receptor (beta chain). Antigen: not known. The junction differs from germline at one of its ends, possibly a read error. The source of the sample is a study of cytomegalovirus exposure and HLA in healthy donors. Study conclusions and caveats: Clonal expansion was found to be greater in HLA-associated TCR beta chains than in equally common others in a later analysis. Most TCRs appeared rarely, but some public TCRs recurred in many donors. HLA restriction was apparent for most CMV-associated TCR beta chains in a later analysis.

PCR employed 60 Vbeta and 13 Jbeta primers. Sequencing used immunoSEQ multiplex PCR; TCRdb keeps in-frame clones, though not all of them. There are some 130,000 clones in the sample; approximately 80% occur only once, and over 2% lies in the top ten. This CDR3 has 15 amino acids. Germline-derived CDR1 and CDR2 are SEHNR and FQNEAQ (reference sequence). Sequences were obtained from PBMCs. This clonotype originated in a man younger than 40 in good health and CMV-seronegative. The rearrangement uses TRBV7-9 and TRBJ2-1; TRBD1 aligns across 9 bases. The CDR3 bases are TGTTCCAGCAGCCGGTCCGGGACAGGGAATTATGAGCAGTTCTTC. Its translation is CSSSRSGTGNYEQFF.